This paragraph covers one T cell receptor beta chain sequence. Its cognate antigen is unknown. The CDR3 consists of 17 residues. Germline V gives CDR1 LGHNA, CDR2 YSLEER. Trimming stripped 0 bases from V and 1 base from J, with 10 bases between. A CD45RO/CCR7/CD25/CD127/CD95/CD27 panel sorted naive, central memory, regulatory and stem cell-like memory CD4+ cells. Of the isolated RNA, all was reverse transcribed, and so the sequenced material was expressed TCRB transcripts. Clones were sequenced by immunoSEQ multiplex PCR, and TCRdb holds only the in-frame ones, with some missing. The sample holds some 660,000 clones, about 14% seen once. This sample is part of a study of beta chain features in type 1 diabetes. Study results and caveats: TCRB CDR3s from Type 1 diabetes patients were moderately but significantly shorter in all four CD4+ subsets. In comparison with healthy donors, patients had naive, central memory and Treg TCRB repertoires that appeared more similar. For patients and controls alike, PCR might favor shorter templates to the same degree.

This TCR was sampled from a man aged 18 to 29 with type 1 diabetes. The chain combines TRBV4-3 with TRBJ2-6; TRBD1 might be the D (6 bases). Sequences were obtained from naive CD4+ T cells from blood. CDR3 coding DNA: TGCGCCAGCAGCCAAGAGAACAGGGTTTCTGGGGCCAACGTCCTGACTTTC. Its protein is CASSQENRVSGANVLTF.